This TCR beta chain was recovered during a study of cytomegalovirus exposure and HLA in healthy donors (dated by TCRdb to 2016 to 2017). Background on the whole study: In an earlier analysis of 550 to 750 of the donors, approximately 300 Gb of sequence data and 120 million or so unique TCR beta sequences from some 170 million T cells were reported. The study combined high-throughput TCR immunosequencing, statistical association of individual TCRs with disease status, and machine learning to predict cytomegalovirus infection status. All discovery cohort repertoires had been generated on a single sequencing platform. Of the approximately 400 genotyped donors, approximately 80% fell in the genetic ancestry cluster associated with self-reported Caucasian donors. A handful of DR-DQ haplotypes were handled as single units for association and clustering because linkage in the cohort was strong. A later genetic analysis took genome-wide SNP genotypes for about three fifths of the 666 donors and used that subset as a discovery cohort. The later analysis used no new phenotypic data to find candidate immune exposures, relying instead on TCR beta sequences and their occurrence across donors. A later analysis re-analyzed previously published TCR beta repertoires from roughly 630 donors and added high-resolution HLA genotyping to study TCR occurrence patterns. Typing coverage differed by locus: A, B, C, DRB1 and DQB1 were typed in about 629-630 donors, DQA1 in 522, DPA1 in some 570, and DPB1 in 400 to 490. HLA typing covered class I and class II loci at four-digit resolution. Donor age, sex, ethnicity and CMV serostatus were collected together with the repertoire data. An early release covering around 630 HLA-typed donors comprised 300 to 350 gigabases of sequencing data and roughly 85 million unique TCR sequences. An earlier analysis of 450 to 750 of the donors used high-throughput TCR beta sequencing to judge whether each TCR beta V gene segment behaved as functional or pseudogenic. A separate validation cohort of roughly 110 different subjects was used in addition to the approximately 700-subject first cohort. On average, 235,054 unique TCR beta nucleotide sequences were sequenced per donor among about 400 genotyped donors of the cohort, with roughly 18% of those sequences being non-productive. The study used immunosequencing to profile the T cell repertoires of hundreds of subjects and linked those repertoires to cytomegalovirus serostatus. The study was designed to test whether signatures of past pathogen exposure could be identified by cataloging public T cell receptors. The research as a whole found: Linkage disequilibrium might explain the correlated functional status among segregating V segments, but an unknown experimental factor could not be ruled out. Most TCR sequences were observed very rarely across donors, whereas some public TCRs were present in many individuals. A cluster of highly shared sequence variants was judged likely to represent a technical artifact of the sequencing pipeline. Three of the identified cytomegalovirus-associated TCR beta chains were confirmed in vitro to be specific for cytomegalovirus antigens. An association between a missense DCLRE1C variant and V-gene and J-gene trimming of TCR beta chains was found in a later genetic analysis and replicated in an independent cohort. Broadly in line with IMGT annotations, most TCR beta V segments showed up in productive rearrangements about 90% or about 30% of the time in an earlier analysis of around 600 of the donors. Only TCR beta chains were sequenced in this cohort, and the absence of alpha or paired-chain data limited detectable features. The study listed 164 TCR beta chains as associated with cytomegalovirus. Immune exposure information for the cohort was limited to CMV serostatus. HLA typing was unavailable for some donors at each locus, so association tests used only the typed subset. The presence/absence analyses assumed that sequencing depth was roughly uniform across donors, and that assumption may not be true. In a later analysis, HLA-associated TCR beta chains were found to be more clonally expanded and to have lower generation probabilities than equally common non-associated chains. According to a later analysis, most CMV-associated TCR beta chains appeared to be HLA-restricted, and the HLA associations seemed to be driven largely by CMV exposure. Some IMGT-functional V segments, including TRBV6-2 and TRBV6-3, could not be told apart with the 87-base-pair reads, so those segments were excluded. According to the authors, the approach could potentially be generalized to other disease states and immunological phenotypes. At a false discovery rate of 0.05, a later analysis linked 15,000 to 20,000 TCR beta sequences to specific HLA alleles. The earlier analysis of some 540 of the donors excluded some 15 rarely observed V segments, including chromosome 9 orphons, because counts were too low. A further reported finding was that TCR beta sequences accurately predicted the HLA-A and HLA-B alleles for most subjects in the first cohort. A later genetic analysis reported fewer N-insertions in productive TCRs among donors in an Asian-associated ancestry cluster than the approximately 670-donor mean. In a later analysis, several top co-occurrence clusters were reported to appear linked to parvovirus B19, influenza, CMV and Epstein-Barr virus. When HLA alleles, especially DR and DQ, strongly co-occurred, attributing TCR associations to individual alleles was difficult. In both the original and validation cohorts, the classifier was reported to diagnose cytomegalovirus status with high specificity and sensitivity. In a later analysis, TCR association rates were found to vary across HLA loci, with the most associated TCRs seen for DRB1 alleles and the fewest for HLA-C alleles.

The method was the immunoSEQ multiplex PCR assay. The multiplex PCR relied on a mix of 60 forward primers for TCR Vbeta segments and 13 reverse primers for TCR Jbeta segments. Amplification of the CDR3 region of rearranged TCR beta genes was performed with a multiplex PCR assay on genomic DNA. On the Illumina HiSeq System, the amplified TCR beta libraries were sequenced as 87-base-pair reads. In the source study's methods: Across the 700 or so repertoires, a later analysis counted 75 million to 90 million unique TCR beta chains, around 11 million of which were shared by at least two donors. To remove PCR and sequencing errors, raw reads were error-corrected and collapsed into unique sequences using a nearest-neighbor algorithm that merged closely related sequences. To assign V, D and J gene segments, CDR3 sequences were aligned to IMGT reference sequences. For a sequence to be retained, at least a six-nucleotide match to both a V gene segment and a J gene segment was required. Rearrangements were classified as productive when the CDR3 lacked stop codons and remained in frame with V and J, and all other rearrangements were classified as non-productive. Following IMGT convention, CDR3 was defined as the stretch from the second conserved V-encoded cysteine up to the conserved J-encoded phenylalanine. The earlier analysis of about 570 of the donors excluded any sequence lacking an unambiguous match to a single V gene segment. In an earlier analysis of around 600 of the donors, V segments were called functional above 56.7% productive rearrangements and were called segregating when the between-donor standard deviation exceeded 5%. A statistical classification framework was developed to diagnose cytomegalovirus status using the catalog of TCR beta chain sequences. In a later analysis, V and J genes were assigned by comparing TCR nucleotide sequences against IMGT/GENE-DB human TR gene sequences. A later analysis assigned CDR3 sequences and most-parsimonious VDJ recombination scenarios with the TCRdist pipeline. In a later analysis, every TCR beta chain was defined by the combination of its CDR3 amino acid sequence and its V-gene family, and reads without a unique V-gene family were dropped. To address suspected cross-contamination and a sequencing artifact, a later analysis removed approximately 600 highly shared, low-generation-probability nucleotide sequences. A later analysis calculated a clonal expansion index for each public chain from normalized within-repertoire ranks of inferred template counts. In a later analysis, generation probabilities were computed using a VDJ recombination model fitted to out-of-frame rearrangements, and the results were checked against IGoR. A later analysis scored TCR-TCR, TCR-HLA and TCR-CMV co-occurrence with hypergeometric tests, applying a repertoire-size bias correction to TCR pairs. A later analysis estimated false discovery rates by permuting HLA or CMV assignments 20 times. A later analysis grouped co-occurring TCRs with DBSCAN, adding TCRdist sequence similarity when clustering within HLA-allele-positive subsets. Co-occurrence clustering excluded repertoires with fewer than 30,000 or more than 120,000 public chains, plus five with anomalous nucleotide sharing. TCRdb obtained this table from immuneACCESS and retained in-frame rearrangements with V and J assigned. These tables miss some clones; where compared with another copy, unresolved V genes account for less than half of the shortfall, and the remainder is unexplained. From that table come the V and J calls and clone size; the DNA was used to work out D and trimming. Recorded for this sample are 210,000 or so clones; about 83% of them occurred a single time. Jointly, the top ten make up roughly 15% of the sample.

This clone showed up just a few times. Its antigen is unknown. No per-base quality is available; no much larger clone lies one base away. The CDR3 measures 14 amino acids from cysteine to phenylalanine. Here the CDR3 DNA is all that survives: 42 bases in frame from base 1. CDR1 and CDR2 are read off the germline V gene (reference sequence) as LNHDA and SQIVND. The V end loses 0 bases and the J end loses 3 bases, and a stretch of 3 bases separates them. The cohort was made up of 650 to 700 healthy bone marrow donors. Cohort members were all nominally healthy when sampled, although unrecorded immune exposures were likely present. The donor tested CMV seronegative, placing the donor among the 350 or so seronegative members of the cohort. A peripheral blood sample was collected from each donor, and TCR beta sequencing was performed on peripheral blood mononuclear cells. The Qiagen DNeasy Blood Extraction Kit was used to extract genomic DNA from the blood cell samples.

The receptor comes from a man in his forties in good health and CMV-seronegative. The rearrangement combines TRBV19 with TRBJ1-6, with the D gene not confidently named. The sample was PBMCs. The sequence in DNA is TGTGCCAGTAGTATAGACCGCTATAATTCACCCCTCCACTTT. It translates as CASSIDRYNSPLHF.